This TCR beta chain derives from a study of cytomegalovirus exposure and HLA in healthy donors. PCR used 60 Vbeta primers and 13 Jbeta primers. Generated by immunoSEQ multiplex PCR, the TCRdb table keeps only in-frame clones and is missing some. In the table there are under 150,000 clones, over 70% of which are singletons. Germline V lookup: CDR1 SGHTA, CDR2 FQGNSA. V lost 3 bases, J lost 2 bases, and 7 bases lay in between. The CDR3 is 14 residues long. The specimen was PBMCs. The rearrangement uses TRBV7-2 and TRBJ2-2; D remains unclear. The source of this sequence is a male donor in good health and CMV-seronegative. For the CDR3, the DNA is TGTGCCAGCAGCTTTAGTCATAACACCGGGGAGCTGTTTTTT. Protein sequence: CASSFSHNTGELFF.